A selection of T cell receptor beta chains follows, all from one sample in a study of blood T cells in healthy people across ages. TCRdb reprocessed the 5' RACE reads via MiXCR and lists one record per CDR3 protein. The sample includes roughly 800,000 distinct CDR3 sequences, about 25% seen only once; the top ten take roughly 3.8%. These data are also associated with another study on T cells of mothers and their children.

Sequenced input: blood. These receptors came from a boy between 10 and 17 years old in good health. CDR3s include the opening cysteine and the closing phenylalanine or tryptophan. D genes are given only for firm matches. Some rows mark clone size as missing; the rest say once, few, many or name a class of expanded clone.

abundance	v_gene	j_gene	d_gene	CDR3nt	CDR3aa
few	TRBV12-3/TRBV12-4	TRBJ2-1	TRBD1	TGTGCCAGCAGCCCCCTCAGGGGGCATGAGCAGTTCTTC	CASSPLRGHEQFF
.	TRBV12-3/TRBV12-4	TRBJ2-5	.	TGTGCCAGCGATGGAGAGACCCAGTACTTC	CASDGETQYF
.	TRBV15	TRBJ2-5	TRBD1	TGTGCCACCAGCAGAGAAAAGGGGGCCACGAAAGAGACCCAGTACTTC	CATSREKGATKETQYF
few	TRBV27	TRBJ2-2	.	TGTGCCAGCAGTTTTGCCACCGGGGAGCTGTTTTTT	CASSFATGELFF
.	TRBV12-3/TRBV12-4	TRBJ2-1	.	TGTGCCAGCAGTTTTGGACCAAGCAATGAGCAGTTCTTC	CASSFGPSNEQFF
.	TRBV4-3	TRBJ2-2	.	TGCGCCAGCAGCCATGAAGTCTCTTCCGGCGGGGAGCTGTTTTTT	CASSHEVSSGGELFF
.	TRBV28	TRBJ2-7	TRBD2	TGTGCCAGCAGCCCCGGGGGGGCCAGAGTCCACGAGCAGTACTTC	CASSPGGARVHEQYF
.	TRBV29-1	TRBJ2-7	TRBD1	TGCAGCTTTCGGACAGGGGAGGGATACGAGCAGTACTTC	CSFRTGEGYEQYF
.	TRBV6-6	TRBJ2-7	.	TGTGCCAGCAGAACAGGAGGACACCCTGGAGAGCAGTACTTC	CASRTGGHPGEQYF
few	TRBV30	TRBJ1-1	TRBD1	TGTGCCTGGGGACAGGGCGGTGGCACTGAAGCTTTCTTT	CAWGQGGGTEAFF
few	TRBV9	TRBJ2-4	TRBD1	TGTGCCAGCAGCGTAGGGGCAGGGGGAAACATTCAGTACTTC	CASSVGAGGNIQYF
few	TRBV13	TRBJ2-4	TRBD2	TGTGCCAGCAGCTTAGGGGCTAGACTAGCGAGAGATAACGCCAAAAACATTCAGTACTTC	CASSLGARLARDNAKNIQYF
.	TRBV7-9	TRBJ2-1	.	TGTGCCAGCAGCTTTTCCTCGTCGACAGCGTCGGACAATGAGCAGTTCTTC	CASSFSSSTASDNEQFF
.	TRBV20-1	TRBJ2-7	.	TGCAGTGCTAGAGGCGGACAGAGGTCCCCCTACGAGCAGTACTTC	CSARGGQRSPYEQYF
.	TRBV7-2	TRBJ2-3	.	TGTGCCAGCAGCTCCCTTCGCACAGATACGCAGTATTTT	CASSSLRTDTQYF
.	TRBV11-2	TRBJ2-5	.	TGTGCCAGCAGCTTTAGGGGGGTGGATGGGGAGACCCAGTACTTC	CASSFRGVDGETQYF
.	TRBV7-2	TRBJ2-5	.	TGTGCCAGCAGCTTAATTCGGGGACACTTCCAAGAGACCCAGTACTTC	CASSLIRGHFQETQYF
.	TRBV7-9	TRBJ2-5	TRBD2	TGTACCAGCAGCTTGAGTAGCGGGGGGGAGACCCAGTACTTC	CTSSLSSGGETQYF
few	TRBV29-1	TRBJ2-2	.	TGCAGCGTTGCCAGTGACACCGGGGAGCTGTTTTTT	CSVASDTGELFF
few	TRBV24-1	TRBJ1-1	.	TGTGCCACCAGTGTAGGCGGGGAAAGGAGCACTGAAGCTTTCTTT	CATSVGGERSTEAFF
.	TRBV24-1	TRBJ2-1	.	TGTGCCACCAGTGATTTGGCTAAGCAGTTCTTC	CATSDLAKQFF
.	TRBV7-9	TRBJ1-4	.	TGTGCCAGCAGCTTAGCAAGGCTGGATGAAAAACTGTTTTTT	CASSLARLDEKLFF
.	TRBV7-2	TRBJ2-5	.	TGTCCCAGCAGCTTAGCGAGGGAGACCCAGTACTTC	CPSSLARETQYF
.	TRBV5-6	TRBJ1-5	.	TGTGCCAGCAGCTCGGTTCAGGGACAGCCCCAGCATTTT	CASSSVQGQPQHF
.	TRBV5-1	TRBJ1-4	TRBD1	TGCGCCAGCAGCTTGGCTCCCGGGACAGGAGAAAAACTGTTTTTT	CASSLAPGTGEKLFF
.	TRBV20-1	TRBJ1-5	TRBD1	TGCAGTGCTAGGACAGGGGAGGTCGTGACGCCCCAGCATTTT	CSARTGEVVTPQHF
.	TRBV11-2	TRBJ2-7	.	TGTGCCTCCGGAGTGGGGCGGGACTCCTACGAGCAGTACTTC	CASGVGRDSYEQYF
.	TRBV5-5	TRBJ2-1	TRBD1	TGTGCCAGCATGCCAGGGGGACCCTACAATGAGCAGTTCTTC	CASMPGGPYNEQFF
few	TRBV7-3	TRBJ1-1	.	TGTGCCAGCAGCCCACTCGGGAGCCCGAACACTGAAGCTTTCTTT	CASSPLGSPNTEAFF
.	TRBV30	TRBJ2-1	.	TGTGCCTGCCGGGATTACAATGAGCAGTTCTTC	CACRDYNEQFF
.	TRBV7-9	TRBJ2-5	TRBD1	TGTGCCAGCAGCTCCGGACAGGGTGGGGCAGAGACCCAGTACTTC	CASSSGQGGAETQYF
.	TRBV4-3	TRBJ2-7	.	TGCGCCAGCAGCCAAGAATGGGACCTGCGGGCCGACGAGCAGTACTTC	CASSQEWDLRADEQYF
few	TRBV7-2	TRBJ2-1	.	TGTGCCAGCAGCTTAGCGGGCAGACGCTACAATGAGCAGTTCTTC	CASSLAGRRYNEQFF
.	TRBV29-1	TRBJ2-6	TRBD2	TGCAGCGTTGAAGCTAGCTCTAGCGGGAAAGTTTCTGGGGCCAACGTCCTGACTTTC	CSVEASSSGKVSGANVLTF
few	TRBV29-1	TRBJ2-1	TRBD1	TGCAGCGTTGATGGGACAGGGGTCAATGAGCAGTTCTTC	CSVDGTGVNEQFF
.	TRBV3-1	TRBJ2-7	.	TGTGCCAGCAGCCAAGGTCTAGCCGCCGACTACGAGCAGTACTTC	CASSQGLAADYEQYF
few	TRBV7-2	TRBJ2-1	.	TGTGCCAGCAGTTCCGACTATTACAATGAACAGTTCTTC	CASSSDYYNEQFF
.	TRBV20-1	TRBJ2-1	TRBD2	TGCAGTGCCGCGACTAGCAGGTTGGGATATGAGCAGTTCTTC	CSAATSRLGYEQFF
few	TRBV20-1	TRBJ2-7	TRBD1	TGCAGTGCTGGGGACAGGGGGAGCTCCTACGAGCAGTACTTC	CSAGDRGSSYEQYF
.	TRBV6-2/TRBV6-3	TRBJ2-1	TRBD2	TGTGCCAGCAGTCGCACGGCTAGCGGGTGGAGCTACAATGAGCAGTTCTTC	CASSRTASGWSYNEQFF
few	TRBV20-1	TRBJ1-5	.	TGCAGTGCTCCGTCCTCAGGGGACAATCAGCCCCAGCATTTT	CSAPSSGDNQPQHF
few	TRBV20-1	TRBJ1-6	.	TGCAGTGCTAGAGTGACAGAGAGCTCCTATAATTCACCCCTCCACTTT	CSARVTESSYNSPLHF
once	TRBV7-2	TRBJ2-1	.	TGTGCCAGCAGCTTAACAAAGAAAACCAATGAGCAGTTCTTC	CASSLTKKTNEQFF
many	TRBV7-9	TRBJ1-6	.	TGCGCCAGCAGCTTGGAGGGGAATTCACCCCTCCACTTT	CASSLEGNSPLHF
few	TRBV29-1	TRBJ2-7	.	TGCAGCGTTCTAAGGGACTCTAACCCCTACGAGCAGTACTTC	CSVLRDSNPYEQYF
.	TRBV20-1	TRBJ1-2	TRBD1	TGCAGTGCTAGAAAAACAGGGGGAGCTGGCTACACCTTC	CSARKTGGAGYTF
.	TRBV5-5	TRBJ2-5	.	TGTGCCAGCAGCTTGGCCGCCAGGGAGACCCAGTGCTTC	CASSLAARETQCF
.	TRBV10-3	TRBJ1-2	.	TGTGCCATCAGTGGCCCTCCGGTCTATGGCTACACCTTC	CAISGPPVYGYTF
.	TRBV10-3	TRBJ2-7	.	TGTGCCATCAGTCAGGGACCTGGGTCAGTCTACGAGCAGTACTTC	CAISQGPGSVYEQYF
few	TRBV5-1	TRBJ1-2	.	TGCGCCAGCAGCTTGACAGGAGTCTATGGCTACACCTTC	CASSLTGVYGYTF
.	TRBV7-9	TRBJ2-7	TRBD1	TGTGCCATCTCGACCATAGACAGGGAGTACGAGCAGTACTTC	CAISTIDREYEQYF
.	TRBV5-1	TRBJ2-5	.	TGCGCCAGCAGGGAGACGAGGGGAGAGACCCAGTACTTC	CASRETRGETQYF
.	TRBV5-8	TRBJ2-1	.	TGTGCCGGAAGGTCCGGCATACAAACCTACAATGAGCAGTTCTTC	CAGRSGIQTYNEQFF